Listed below are T cell receptor beta chains from one sample, sequenced in a study of CD8+ T cells in alopecia areata. Here immunoSEQ multiplex PCR was the method, and the copy in TCRdb shows in-frame clones only, minus some. The data contain about 150,000 clones, about 51% of them singletons. The sample here was CD8+ T cells sorted from blood, taken at week 4, from a patient treated with tofacitinib. The receptor set was obtained from a human donor with alopecia areata. Both conserved end residues are part of each CDR3. D genes are given only for firm matches.

D,J,V,CDR3
TRBD2,TRBJ2-4,TRBV11-1,CASSFSGGGYIQYF
.,TRBJ1-2,TRBV5-6,CASSLEGTYGYTF
.,TRBJ2-7,TRBV6-5,CASSYQGSYEQYF
.,TRBJ1-4,TRBV7-9,CASSPLGEKLFF
.,TRBJ1-5,TRBV25-1,CASSEQGGQPQHF
.,TRBJ1-6,TRBV6-5,CAAAGGNYSPLHF
.,TRBJ2-6,TRBV5-6,CASSPVVGVISGANVLTF
.,TRBJ2-7,TRBV10-3,CAISESLGRGGEQYF
TRBD1,TRBJ2-7,TRBV5-1,CASSLARTGRTYEQYF
.,TRBJ2-1,TRBV11-2,CASSLEDGTSEQFF
.,TRBJ2-6,TRBV13,CASSPDNSGANVLTF
.,TRBJ1-2,TRBV5-6,CASSLLAISNYGYTF
TRBD1,TRBJ2-7,TRBV5-1,CASSAWTGIQAYEQYF
.,TRBJ2-5,TRBV7-9,CASSLAKGRGQETQYF
TRBD2,TRBJ2-7,TRBV29-1,CSVLFQRGTYEQYF
TRBD1,TRBJ2-1,TRBV5-6,CASSPGTGRDEQFF
TRBD1,TRBJ2-1,TRBV6-5,CASSSGQGLSYNEQFF
.,TRBJ2-3,TRBV6-5,CASSPTDWSTDTQYF
TRBD1,TRBJ2-7,TRBV4-1,CASSQGDRFEQYF
.,TRBJ2-1,TRBV7-9,CASSAHNEQFF
TRBD2,TRBJ2-7,TRBV18,CASSPKAGFADEQYF
TRBD1,TRBJ1-4,TRBV4-1,CASSPSRTGANEKLFF
.,TRBJ2-1,TRBV29-1,CSSHGTDNEQFF
TRBD1,TRBJ2-4,TRBV6-5,CASSYGQGLDIQYF
.,TRBJ2-7,TRBV15,CATSSGEGMMGYEQYF
.,TRBJ1-2,TRBV5-1,CASSLEPGWGYTF
TRBD2,TRBJ2-1,TRBV5-4,CASSLASGGPQPFYNEQFF
.,TRBJ2-5,TRBV7-9,CASSGEAEETQYF
.,TRBJ1-2,TRBV2,CASTQDPRAYTF
.,TRBJ2-3,TRBV27,CASSLFPTGTDTQYF
TRBD2,TRBJ2-5,TRBV28,CASSLPIGGAAVKTQYF
.,TRBJ1-1,TRBV5-4,CASSGKGITEAFF
TRBD1,TRBJ2-2,TRBV30,CACIRRQGAGELFF
.,TRBJ1-2,TRBV25-1,CASSESLSDGYTF
.,TRBJ2-1,TRBV9,CASSGTPGEQFF
.,TRBJ1-5,TRBV4-1,CASSQGGRTDLIQPQHF
TRBD1,TRBJ1-2,TRBV5-4,CASSSDRGDYGYTF